This passage covers 8 T cell receptor beta chains from one sample sequenced in a study of CD8 T cells in ankylosing spondylitis. Study results and caveats: A TCR beta motif made of several highly homologous variants seemed typical of ankylosing spondylitis blood.

Their recognized antigens are unknown. MiXCR, run by TCRdb on the 5' RACE reads, gives a single entry per CDR3 protein. The data contain about 500,000 distinct CDR3 sequences, about 5.7% of them singletons. The sample consisted of blood, either unsorted or a sorted T cell fraction (not recorded which). The receptors were gathered from a male donor with ankylosing spondylitis.

Ten or more counts support this clonotype. The chain uses TRBV10-3 and TRBJ1-3, with 9 nucleotides matching TRBD1. CDR1 and CDR2 (germline): ENHRY, SYGVKD. Germline trimming cut 0 bases from V and 9 bases from J; bases unmatched to any gene: 3. This CDR3 spans 14 amino acids. The CDR3 bases are TGTGCCATCAGTGAGTCGGGGACAGGGCGCACCATATATTTT. Translation gives CAISESGTGRTIYF.

This clonotype appeared many times. This chain links TRBV4-3 with TRBJ2-2; D is undetermined. This CDR3 comprises 16 residues. Germline V gene data show CDR1 as LGHNA and CDR2 as YSLEER. V lost 1 base and J lost 3, with 12 bases in between. The CDR3 sequence is CASSQGAAIHTGELFF. The CDR3 region has the DNA TGCGCCAGCAGCCAAGGGGCAGCCATTCACACCGGGGAGCTGTTTTTT.

This clonotype was found a few times. This chain links TRBV7-2 with TRBJ2-3; D uncertain. This CDR3 contains 16 residues. Germline lookup yields CDR1 SGHTA and CDR2 FQGNSA. V lost 5 bases and J lost 5, with 20 bases in between. The CDR3 here is CASSPAEWGYGDTQYF. The CDR3 DNA follows: TGTGCCAGCAGCCCCGCAGAATGGGGTTACGGAGATACGCAGTATTTT.

In its sample, this clonotype was seen many times. This sequence joins TRBV12-3 or TRBV12-4 and TRBJ2-7; TRBD2 matches at 7 bases. The CDR3 runs 16 residues. Trimming removed 5 bases from V and 0 bases from J; junction bases left unmatched: 10. CDR3: CASSGVLADPSYEQYF. The CDR3 DNA follows: TGTGCCAGCAGTGGGGTCCTAGCGGACCCCTCCTACGAGCAGTACTTC.

This clonotype was found many times. V usage is TRBV5-1 and J usage is TRBJ2-6; D tentatively reads TRBD1 or TRBD2 (5 bases each). Trimming shortened V by 4 bases and J by 1 base, and 12 bases separated the two germline ends. Per the germline V gene, CDR1 is SGHRS and CDR2 is YFSETQ. The CDR3 runs to 16 residues. CDR3 sequence reads: CASSKDSGSGANVLTF. CDR3 DNA sequence: TGCGCCAGCAGCAAGGACTCAGGGTCTGGGGCCAACGTCCTGACTTTC. The whole variable domain, remainder taken from reference TRBV5-1 and TRBJ2-6, is KAGVTQTPRYLIKTRGQQVTLSCSPISGHRSVSWYQQTPGQGLQFLFEYFSETQRNKGNFPGRFSGRQFSNSRSEMNVSTLELGDSALYLCASSKDSGSGANVLTFGAGSRLTVL.

The DNA of the CDR3 is TGTGCCAGCAGTTCCCCGCAGGGGGCCGGGGAGCTGTTTTTT. Protein product: CASSSPQGAGELFF. The V call is TRBV28, the J call TRBJ2-2; 7 bases are shared with TRBD1. The junction had 5 bases not matched to a gene; V was cut back by 4 bases and J by 6 bases. The CDR3 loop spans 14 amino acids. CDR1 is MDHEN, CDR2 SYDVKM, per germline.

This clonotype was counted ten times or more. The rearrangement uses TRBV5-1 and TRBJ2-3, with D perhaps matching TRBD2 (6 bases). The CDR3 is 17 residues long. V was trimmed by 1 base and J by 3 bases, leaving 18 bases between them. Germline V gene data show CDR1 as SGHRS and CDR2 as YFSETQ. The CDR3 protein is CASSLMEGPIGTDTQYF. The CDR3 bases are TGCGCCAGCAGCTTGATGGAGGGCCCAATAGGGACAGATACGCAGTATTTT.

This clonotype occurred many times. The chain links TRBV20-1 to TRBJ2-7, with 9 bases fitting TRBD1. CDR1 DFQATT and CDR2 SNEGSKA come from the germline V gene (reference sequence). CDR3 length: 15 residues. Unmatched junction bases numbered 7, after V lost 3 bases and J lost 1 base. The CDR3 DNA reads as TGCAGTGCTAGCTCTTGGGACAGGGTTTCCTACGAGCAGTACTTC. Its protein is CSASSWDRVSYEQYF.